These 12 T cell receptor beta chains share one sample of origin, sequenced in a study of blood T cell repertoires in COVID-19. Some clones are missing from TCRdb's copy, which holds only in-frame ones; the method was immunoSEQ multiplex PCR. Altogether about 60,000 clones are present, about 78% being singletons, with the ten largest covering around 20%. Sequencing was carried out using peripheral blood. The receptor source for this set is a man in his fifties with active or convalescent COVID-19.

The chain is built from TRBV7-6 and TRBJ1-1; weak D call: TRBD1 (5 bases). The germline V gene has CDR1 SGHVS and CDR2 FNYEAQ. This CDR3 is 15 amino acids long. Trimming shortened V by 6 bases and J by 0 bases, and 14 bases separated the two germline ends. The CDR3 DNA follows: TGTGCCAGCAGAAGGGACTCGGCAATGAACACTGAAGCTTTCTTT. Its translation: CASRRDSAMNTEAFF.

The J gene is TRBJ2-7, the V gene TRBV6-5; D unclear. The germline CDR1 and CDR2 sequences are MNHEY and SVGAGI. The CDR3 consists of 13 residues. V lost 8 bases to trimming and J lost 0 bases, with 11 bases between them. The CDR3 DNA sequence: TGTGCCAGCCGCTACAGTTCCTCCTACGAGCAGTACTTC. This codes for CASRYSSSYEQYF.

CDR3: CASSQGRGTEAFF. In nucleotides, the CDR3 is TGTGCCAGCAGCCAAGGGAGGGGCACTGAAGCTTTCTTT. The chain couples TRBV3-1 (or the pseudogene TRBV3-2) to TRBJ1-1, with D possibly matching TRBD1 (5 bases). The CDR3 has 13 amino acids. The germline V and J ends were trimmed by 1 base and 4 bases, with 7 bases remaining between them. Germline CDR1 reads LGHDT; CDR2 reads YNNKEL (reference sequence).

This chain connects TRBV10-3 to TRBJ2-1; 8 bases align to TRBD2. The V gene end was trimmed by 0 bases and the J gene end by 9 bases; junction bases not matched to a gene: 7. CDR1 is ENHRY, CDR2 SYGVKD, per germline. This CDR3 spans 15 amino acids. This chain's CDR3 is CAISESPGRGVEQFF. In nucleotides, the CDR3 is TGTGCCATCAGTGAGTCCCCCGGGAGGGGCGTTGAGCAGTTCTTC.

The chain links TRBV13 to TRBJ2-7, with D maybe TRBD2 (6 bases). This CDR3 has 16 amino acids. The V gene's germline CDR1 is PRHDT and CDR2 FYEKMQ (reference sequence). Trimming removed 5 bases at V and 0 bases at J, with 17 bases between. The CDR3 loop reads CASSKTASAYSYEQYF. The CDR3, as DNA: TGTGCCAGCAGCAAGACGGCTAGCGCCTACTCCTACGAGCAGTACTTC. Drawing the rest from reference TRBV13 and TRBJ2-7, the complete variable domain is AAGVIQSPRHLIKEKRETATLKCYPIPRHDTVYWYQQGPGQDPQFLISFYEKMQSDKGSIPDRFSAQQFSDYHSELNMSSLELGDSALYFCASSKTASAYSYEQYFGPGTRLTVT.

The CDR3 spells CASSTREWGELFF. The CDR3, as DNA: TGTGCCAGCAGCACGCGGGAGTGGGGGGAGCTGTTTTTT. V gene TRBV7-2 combines with J gene TRBJ2-2; 7 nucleotides line up with TRBD2. Trimming took 5 bases from V and 8 from J; bases not matched to a gene: 5. The V gene's germline CDR1 is SGHTA and CDR2 FQGNSA. The CDR3 runs to 13 residues.

The table lists this clone with a count of one. The CDR3 here is CASSLGLAGSNEQFF. The CDR3 nucleotides are TGTGCCAGCAGCTTAGGACTAGCGGGTTCCAATGAGCAGTTCTTC. The chain links TRBV7-3 to TRBJ2-1, with 11 bases identical to TRBD2. CDR3 length: 15 residues. Germline V lookup: CDR1 SGHTA, CDR2 FQGTGA. V shed 2 bases and J 6 bases; nucleotides not matched to a gene: 3.

This clone showed up just a few times. The CDR3 sequence: CASSLVSANTGELFF. The CDR3, as DNA: TGTGCCAGCAGCTTAGTTTCTGCGAACACCGGGGAGCTGTTTTTT. The V call is TRBV7-8, the J call TRBJ2-2; the D is unclear. The length of the CDR3 is 15 residues. Trimming removed 1 base from V and 0 bases from J, with 6 bases in between. CDR1 and CDR2 from the germline V gene are SGHVS and FQNEAQ.

This clone was observed many times. This chain links TRBV7-9 with TRBJ2-5, with D possibly being TRBD2 (5 bases). The length of the CDR3 is 14 residues. Trimming pared 5 bases from V and 2 bases from J, leaving 12 bases between. Germline V gene lookup returns CDR1 SEHNR and CDR2 FQNEAQ (reference sequence). The CDR3 spells CASSLVRDQETQYF. CDR3 coding DNA: TGTGCCAGCAGCCTTGTGAGGGATCAAGAGACCCAGTACTTC.

The chain uses TRBV21-1 and TRBJ1-1. TRBV21-1 is listed as a pseudogene. This CDR3 comprises 12 residues. CDR3 loop: CASSKPLTEAFF. As DNA, the CDR3 is TGTGCCAGCAGCAAACCTCTCACTGAAGCTTTCTTT.

J is TRBJ1-1 and V is TRBV9; D is unclear. The CDR3 runs 16 residues. Germline CDR1 reads SGDLS; CDR2 reads YYNGEE. The V end was cut by 1 base, the J end by 1 base, with 14 bases between. CDR3 protein: CASSVITPPGNTEAFF. The CDR3, as DNA: TGTGCCAGCAGCGTAATTACCCCACCAGGGAACACTGAAGCTTTCTTT.

The J gene is TRBJ1-2, the V gene TRBV19, with 8 bases fitting TRBD1. After removal of 3 bases from V and 3 bases from J, the junction contained 6 bases not matched to a gene. The CDR3 runs to 15 residues. Looked up from germline, CDR1 is LNHDA and CDR2 is SQIVND (reference sequence). The CDR3 bases are TGTGCCAGTAGTATCGGGACAGGTATGGACTATGGCTACACCTTC. Translation gives CASSIGTGMDYGYTF.